This T cell receptor (beta chain) appears in the sequencing data of a study of cytomegalovirus exposure and HLA in healthy donors. 60 Vbeta and 13 Jbeta primers were used in PCR. The method was immunoSEQ multiplex PCR; TCRdb's version includes in-frame clones alone and lacks a portion of them. Of approximately 100,000 clones detected, about 83% appear once; the ten largest clones hold 16%. As for this clone: Sequence at one end of the junction differs from germline and may be a read error.

Although they were nominally healthy when sampled, donors likely had unrecorded immune exposures. CDR3 length: 17 amino acids. The germline CDR1 and CDR2 sequences are SEHNR and FQNEAQ (reference sequence). The sequence was collected from a man aged 60 to 75 in good health and CMV-seropositive. The chain carries TRBV7-9 and TRBJ1-5; D remains ambiguous. Sequencing was performed on PBMCs. The CDR3 region is CSSSLVVSGGSNQPQHF. CDR3 in DNA: TGTTCCAGCAGCTTAGTTGTCTCGGGTGGGAGCAATCAGCCCCAGCATTTT.